Here is one T cell receptor beta chain with its context. Its antigen is as yet unknown. The ends were cut back, 5 bases at V and 2 bases at J, with 13 bases in the middle. CDR3 length equals 14 residues. Germline V gene data show CDR1 as SGHTA and CDR2 as FQGNSA. The data were obtained in a study of Ad26.COV2.S vaccination and SARS-CoV-2 variants. Study-wide results and limits: The analyses of TCR breadth and depth may have understated the size of total T cell responses.

Produced via immunoSEQ multiplex PCR; TCRdb's table is partial and in-frame only. This table has over 110,000 clones, approximately 90% appearing once. The receptor was isolated from a human donor who had recovered from COVID-19. The sequencing used peripheral blood, collected after recovery from COVID-19. The gene calls are TRBV7-2 and TRBJ2-7, with D possibly TRBD2 on 5 matching bases. CDR3 region: CASSPTDWTYEQYF. Written as DNA, the CDR3 is TGTGCCAGCAGCCCAACGGACTGGACCTACGAGCAGTACTTC.